A selection of T cell receptor beta chains follows, all from one sample in a study of OX40 agonist ivuxolimab in advanced cancers. TCRdb's copy holds only in-frame clones and misses some; the assay was immunoSEQ multiplex PCR. The table records some 76,000 clones, roughly 90% of them present only once. This sample comprised CD4+ or CD8+ T cells sorted from blood, obtained in a trial of the OX40 agonist ivuxolimab. The receptors were sampled from an adult with an advanced solid tumor such as melanoma, head and neck, liver or kidney cancer. The CDR3 runs from the conserved cysteine through the conserved F or W.

>TRBV14|TRBJ2-5
CASSQLGGQETQYF
>TRBV2|TRBJ2-2
CASRGHLGTGELFF
>TRBV20-1|TRBJ2-5
CSARYQETQYF
>TRBV5-4|TRBJ2-7
CASSHPDSPGVYEQYF
>TRBV29-1|TRBJ1-1
CSVGEGGAEAFF
>TRBV7-9|TRBJ2-4
CASSLGGGQLAKNIQYF
>TRBV12-5|TRBJ2-2
CASGGPGQGPNTGELFF
>TRBV5-4|TRBJ1-2
CASSLVQNYGYTF
>TRBV30|TRBJ2-2
CAWVRRLNTGELFF
>TRBV5-6|TRBJ2-3
CASSPGQATDTQYF
>TRBV13|TRBJ2-3
CASSLRGGRTDTQYF
>TRBV13|TRBJ1-1
CASSQREQGWTGEAFF
>TRBV7-9|TRBJ2-5
CASSPKRGESEETQYF
>TRBV11-2|TRBJ2-3
CASTEVVQVASTDTQYF
>TRBV2|TRBJ2-1
CASSAGGSYNEQFF
>TRBV4-1|TRBJ2-3
CASSQSVPSTDTQYF
>TRBV2|TRBJ2-7
CASSEVPGLTYEQYF
>TRBV10-2|TRBJ2-5
CASTTPPAGPNF
>TRBV5-8|TRBJ2-2
CASSFQTLGELFF
>TRBV27|TRBJ2-7
CASTTLDRSHEQYF
>TRBV9|TRBJ1-5
CASSPYGTGGQPQHF
>TRBV10-3|TRBJ2-7
CAISESPGTSGEQYF
>TRBV30|TRBJ1-2
CAWSSPFRQPHGYTF
>TRBV7-7|TRBJ2-3
CASSSGLAGAPSTDTQYF
>TRBV27|TRBJ2-1
CASSLWGGFDNEQFF
>TRBV13|TRBJ1-5
CASSLGRGQSNQPQHF
>TRBV11-2|TRBJ2-7
CASRSRGESYEQYF
>TRBV5-1|TRBJ2-3
CASSSRQGASHTDTQYF
>TRBV6-5|TRBJ1-4
CAPRLGANEKLFF
>TRBV13|TRBJ2-3
CASSLGAGGLDTQYF
>TRBV7-2|TRBJ1-2
CASSSQGARYTF
>TRBV6-5|TRBJ1-2
CASSSAWQKNYGYTF
>TRBV7-2|TRBJ1-1
CASRPGQGPTEAFF
>TRBV2|TRBJ2-3
CASSGGPSMPADTQYF
>TRBV7-9|TRBJ1-1
CASSFGDTEAFF
>TRBV12-5|TRBJ1-1
CASGAPGGLNTEAFF
>TRBV4-1|TRBJ2-2
CASSQVMMLQGAGELFF
>TRBV13|TRBJ2-7
CASSLVFNSGGYEQYF
>TRBV5-1|TRBJ2-2
CASSLTPGTGSTGELFF
>TRBV9|TRBJ2-7
CASSVGSGQGYEQYF
>TRBV18|TRBJ2-1
CASSPGGRYNEQFF
>TRBV7-3|TRBJ2-7
CASSLTGGIGEQYF
>TRBV27|TRBJ2-2
CASTPRGANTGELFF
>TRBV27|TRBJ1-5
CASSLMGHQPQHF
>TRBV7-9|TRBJ2-3
CASSPPGDRAGTDTQYF
>TRBV7-6|TRBJ2-5
CASSPHLGLADTQETQYF
>TRBV12-2|TRBJ2-5
CASRPPWAGRETQYF
>TRBV5-8|TRBJ1-1
CASSLHRVNTEAFF
>TRBV19|TRBJ2-2
CASSQGEVNTGELFF
>TRBV19|TRBJ1-4
CASSADREGTNEKLFF
>TRBV27|TRBJ2-3
CASSAGTSELDTQYF
>TRBV5-1|TRBJ2-1
CASSTGVENEQFF